This TCR beta chain was sequenced in a study of radiation and T cells in renal cell carcinoma. Germline V gene sequence: CDR1 MNHEY, CDR2 SMNVEV (reference sequence). The CDR3 length is 19 residues. V was shortened by 3 bases and J by 5 bases, with 28 bases between the two germline ends. A remark on this clone: Its specificity is not known.

General study results and limits: Top tumor clonotypes rose in blood 2 weeks post-radiation, then contracted. No pretreatment tumor biopsies were available for baseline clonotypes.

Time point noted: blood 4 weeks post-SBRT, at nephrectomy. Treatment denoted: 15 Gy SBRT to primary tumor, nephrectomy 4 weeks later. Nephrectomy followed 15 Gy stereotactic body radiation by 4 weeks. Sequencing was performed with immunoSEQ multiplex PCR; in TCRdb, only in-frame clones are kept and a portion is missing. This sample has around 100,000 clones, with approximately 82% found just once. The sequence was obtained from a man aged 55 to 70 with renal cell carcinoma. The sequencing used blood, collected from a patient whose treatment included radiotherapy and nephrectomy. The chain has TRBV27 and TRBJ2-5; D possibly corresponds to TRBD2 (7 bases). The chain's CDR3 is CASSLGRGLRGGAGETQYF. As DNA, the CDR3 is TGTGCCAGCAGTTTGGGTCGGGGTTTGAGGGGGGGGGCAGGCGAGACCCAGTACTTC.